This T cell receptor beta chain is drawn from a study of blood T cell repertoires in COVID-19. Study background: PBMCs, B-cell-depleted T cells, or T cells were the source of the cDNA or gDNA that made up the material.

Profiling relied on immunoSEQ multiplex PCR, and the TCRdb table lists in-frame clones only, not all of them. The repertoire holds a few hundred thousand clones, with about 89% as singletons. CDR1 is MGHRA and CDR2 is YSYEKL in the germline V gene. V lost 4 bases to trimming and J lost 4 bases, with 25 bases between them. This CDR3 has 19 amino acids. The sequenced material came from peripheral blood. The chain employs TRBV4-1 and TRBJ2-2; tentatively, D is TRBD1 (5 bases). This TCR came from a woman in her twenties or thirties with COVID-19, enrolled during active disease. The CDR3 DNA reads TGCGCCAGCAGCCCTAAAGGTGGTGCAGGGTTAACGGGCACCGGGGAGCTGTTTTTT. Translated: CASSPKGGAGLTGTGELFF.